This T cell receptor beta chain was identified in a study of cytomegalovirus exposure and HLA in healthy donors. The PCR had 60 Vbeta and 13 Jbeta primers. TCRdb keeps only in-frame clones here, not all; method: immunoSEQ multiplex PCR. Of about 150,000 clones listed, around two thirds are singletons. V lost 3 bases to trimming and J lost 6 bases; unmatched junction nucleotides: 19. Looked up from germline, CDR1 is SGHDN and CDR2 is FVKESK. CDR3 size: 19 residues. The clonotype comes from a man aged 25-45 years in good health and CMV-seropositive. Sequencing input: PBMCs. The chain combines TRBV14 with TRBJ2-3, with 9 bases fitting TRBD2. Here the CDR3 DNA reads TGTGCCAGCAGCCAGAGCCCCAAGTTCCTAGCGGGAACCGTGGATACGCAGTATTTT. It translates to CASSQSPKFLAGTVDTQYF.